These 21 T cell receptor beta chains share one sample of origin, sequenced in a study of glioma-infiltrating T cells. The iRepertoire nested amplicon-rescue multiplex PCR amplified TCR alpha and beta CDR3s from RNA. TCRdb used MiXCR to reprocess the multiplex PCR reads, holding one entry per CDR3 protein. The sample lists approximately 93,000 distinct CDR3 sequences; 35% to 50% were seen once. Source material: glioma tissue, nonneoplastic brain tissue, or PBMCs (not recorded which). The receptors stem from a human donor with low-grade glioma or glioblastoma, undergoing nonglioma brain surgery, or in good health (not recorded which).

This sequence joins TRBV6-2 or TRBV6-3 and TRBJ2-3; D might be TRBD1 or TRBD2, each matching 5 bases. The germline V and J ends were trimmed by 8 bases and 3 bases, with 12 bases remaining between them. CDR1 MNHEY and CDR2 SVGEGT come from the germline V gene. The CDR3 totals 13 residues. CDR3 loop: CASPGQRTDTQYF. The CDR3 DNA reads TGTGCCAGCCCGGGGCAGAGGACAGATACGCAGTATTTT.

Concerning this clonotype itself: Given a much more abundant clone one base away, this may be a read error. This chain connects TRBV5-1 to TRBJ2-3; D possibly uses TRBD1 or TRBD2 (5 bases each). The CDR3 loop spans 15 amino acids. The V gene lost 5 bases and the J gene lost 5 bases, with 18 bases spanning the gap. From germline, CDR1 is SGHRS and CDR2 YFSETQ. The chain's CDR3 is CASRRNQGRKDTQYF. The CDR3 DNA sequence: TGCGCCAGCAGAAGAAACCAGGGACGCAAAGATACGCAGTATTTT.

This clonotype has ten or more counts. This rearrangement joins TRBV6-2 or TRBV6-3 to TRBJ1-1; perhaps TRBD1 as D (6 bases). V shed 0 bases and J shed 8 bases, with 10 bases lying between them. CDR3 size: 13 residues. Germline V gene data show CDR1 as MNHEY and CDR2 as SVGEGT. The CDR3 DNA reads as TGTGCCAGCAGTTACTCAGGACAGAGAGAAGCTTTCTTT. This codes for CASSYSGQREAFF.

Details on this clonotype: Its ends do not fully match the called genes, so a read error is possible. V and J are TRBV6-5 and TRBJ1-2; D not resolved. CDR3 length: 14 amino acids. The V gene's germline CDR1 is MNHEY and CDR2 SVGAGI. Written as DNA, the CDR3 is TGTGCCAGCAGTTACTCCCCTGCTAACTATAGCTACACCTTC. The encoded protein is CASSYSPANYSYTF.

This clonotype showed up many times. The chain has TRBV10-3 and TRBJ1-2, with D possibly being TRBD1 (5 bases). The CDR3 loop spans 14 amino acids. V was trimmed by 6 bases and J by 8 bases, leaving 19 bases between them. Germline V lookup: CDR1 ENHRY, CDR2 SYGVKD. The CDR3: CAISRDGEGWGYTF. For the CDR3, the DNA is TGTGCCATCAGCCGGGACGGAGAGGGCTGGGGCTACACCTTC.

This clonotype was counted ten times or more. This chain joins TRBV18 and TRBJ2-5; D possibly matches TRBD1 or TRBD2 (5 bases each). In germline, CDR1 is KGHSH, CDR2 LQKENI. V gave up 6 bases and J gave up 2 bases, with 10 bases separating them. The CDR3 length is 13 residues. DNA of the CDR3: TGTGCCAGCTCCGGGGACCTTCAAGAGACCCAGTACTTC. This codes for CASSGDLQETQYF.

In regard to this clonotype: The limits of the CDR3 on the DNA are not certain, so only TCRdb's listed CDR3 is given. The CDR3 loop is CASRFYICSARDIRAGGPDTQYF. The chain couples TRBV7-2 to TRBJ2-3; TRBD2 was called by the table and not checked on the DNA. Germline CDR1 is SGHTA and CDR2 is FQGNSA. The CDR3 length is 23 residues, termini included.

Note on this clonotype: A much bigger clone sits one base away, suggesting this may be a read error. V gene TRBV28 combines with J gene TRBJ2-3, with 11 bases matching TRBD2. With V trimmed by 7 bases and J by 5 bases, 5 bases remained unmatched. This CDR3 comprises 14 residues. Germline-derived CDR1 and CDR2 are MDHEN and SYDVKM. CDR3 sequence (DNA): TGTGCCAGCAACTCTAGCGGGGGGAGAGATACGCAGTATTTT. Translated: CASNSSGGRDTQYF.

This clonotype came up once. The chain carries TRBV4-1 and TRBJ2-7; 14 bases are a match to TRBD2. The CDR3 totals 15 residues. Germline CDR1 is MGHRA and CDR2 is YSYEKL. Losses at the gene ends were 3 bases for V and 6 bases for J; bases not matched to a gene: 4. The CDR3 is CASSHRLAGGSEQYF. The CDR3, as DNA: TGCGCCAGCAGCCACCGACTAGCGGGAGGGTCCGAGCAGTACTTC.

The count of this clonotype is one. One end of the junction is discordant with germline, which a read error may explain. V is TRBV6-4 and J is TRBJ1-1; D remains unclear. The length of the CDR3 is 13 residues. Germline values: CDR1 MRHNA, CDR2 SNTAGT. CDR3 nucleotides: TGTGCCAGCAGTGACTGCCCCAACACTGAAGCCTTCTTT. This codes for CASSDCPNTEAFF.

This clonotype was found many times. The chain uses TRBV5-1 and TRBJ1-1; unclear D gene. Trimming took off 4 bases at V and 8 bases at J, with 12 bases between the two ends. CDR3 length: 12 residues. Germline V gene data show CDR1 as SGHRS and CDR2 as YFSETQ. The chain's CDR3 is CASSLLGLEAFF. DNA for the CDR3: TGCGCCAGCAGCCTGCTAGGACTGGAAGCTTTCTTT.

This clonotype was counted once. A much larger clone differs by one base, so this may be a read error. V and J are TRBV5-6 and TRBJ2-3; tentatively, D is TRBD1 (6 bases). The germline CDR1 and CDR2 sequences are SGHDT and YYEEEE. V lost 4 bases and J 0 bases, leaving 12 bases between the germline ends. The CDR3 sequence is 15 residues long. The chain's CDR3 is CASSPGQPSTDTQYF. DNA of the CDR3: TGTGCCAGCAGCCCCGGACAGCCTAGCACAGATACGCAGTATTTT.

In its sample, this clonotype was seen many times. CDR3 DNA sequence: TGCGCCGCCAGACGCGGGGGGGCCGCAGATGAGCAGTTCTTC. It is translated as CAARRGGAADEQFF. The chain couples TRBV5-1 to TRBJ2-1; the match to TRBD2 covers 9 bases. The germline gives CDR1 SGHRS, CDR2 YFSETQ. The CDR3 length is 14 residues. V lost 10 bases, J lost 8 bases, and 13 bases stayed unmatched.

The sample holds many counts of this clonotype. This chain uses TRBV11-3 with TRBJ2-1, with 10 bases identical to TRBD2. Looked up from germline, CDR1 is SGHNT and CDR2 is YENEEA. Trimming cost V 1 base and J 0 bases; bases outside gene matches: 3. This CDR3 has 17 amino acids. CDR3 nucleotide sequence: TGTGCCAGCAGCTTAGTTGCTAGCGGGAGCTCCTACAATGAGCAGTTCTTC. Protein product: CASSLVASGSSYNEQFF.

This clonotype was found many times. The CDR3 reads CASSRQGRDEQFF. CDR3 in DNA: TGTGCCAGCAGCCGACAGGGTAGGGATGAGCAGTTCTTC. The chain joins TRBV28 to TRBJ2-1; 7 bases agree with TRBD1. The ends lost 6 bases at V and 8 bases at J; junction bases unmatched: 7. The CDR3 covers 13 residues. Looked up from germline, CDR1 is MDHEN and CDR2 is SYDVKM.

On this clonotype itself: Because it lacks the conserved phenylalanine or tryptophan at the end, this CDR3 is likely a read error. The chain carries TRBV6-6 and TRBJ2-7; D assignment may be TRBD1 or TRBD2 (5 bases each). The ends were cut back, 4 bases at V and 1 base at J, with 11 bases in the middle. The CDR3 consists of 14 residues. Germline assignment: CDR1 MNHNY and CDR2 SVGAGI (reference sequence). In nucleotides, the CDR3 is TGTGCCAGCAGTTGCACAGGACTTTCCTACGAGCAGTACCTC. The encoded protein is CASSCTGLSYEQYL.

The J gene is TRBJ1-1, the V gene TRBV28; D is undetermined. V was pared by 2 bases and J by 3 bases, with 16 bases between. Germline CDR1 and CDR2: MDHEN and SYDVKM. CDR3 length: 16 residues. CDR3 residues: CASSLGLDLLHTEAFF. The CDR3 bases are TGTGCCAGCAGTTTAGGGTTAGACCTATTGCACACTGAAGCTTTCTTT.

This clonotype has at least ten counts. The DNA for the CDR3 is TGCAGGATGGAGACAGGGGGCAACACTGAAGCTTTCTTT. Protein sequence: CRMETGGNTEAFF. The chain combines TRBV20-1 with TRBJ1-1, with 10 positions matching TRBD1. CDR1 and CDR2 (germline): DFQATT, SNEGSKA (reference sequence). The CDR3 runs to 13 residues.

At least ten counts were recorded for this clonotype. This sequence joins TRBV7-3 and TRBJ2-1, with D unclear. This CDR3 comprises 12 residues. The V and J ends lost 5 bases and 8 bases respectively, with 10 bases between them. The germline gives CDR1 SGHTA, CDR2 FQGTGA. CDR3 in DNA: TGTGCCAGCAGCCCAAACGGGTATGAGCAGTTCTTC. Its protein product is CASSPNGYEQFF.

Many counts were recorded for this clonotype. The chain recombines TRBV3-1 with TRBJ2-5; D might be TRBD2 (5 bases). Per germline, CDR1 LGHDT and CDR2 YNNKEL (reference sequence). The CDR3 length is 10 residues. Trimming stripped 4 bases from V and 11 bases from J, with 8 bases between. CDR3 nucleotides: TGTGCCAGCAGCCGCCGGAGGCAGTACTTC. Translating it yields CASSRRRQYF.

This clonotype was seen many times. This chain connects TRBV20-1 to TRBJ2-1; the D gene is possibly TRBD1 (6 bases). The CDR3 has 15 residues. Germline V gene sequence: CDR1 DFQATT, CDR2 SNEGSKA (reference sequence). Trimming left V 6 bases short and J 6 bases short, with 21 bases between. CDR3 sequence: CSARNPGTKVNEQFF. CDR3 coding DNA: TGCAGTGCCCGGAATCCCGGGACAAAAGTCAATGAGCAGTTCTTC.